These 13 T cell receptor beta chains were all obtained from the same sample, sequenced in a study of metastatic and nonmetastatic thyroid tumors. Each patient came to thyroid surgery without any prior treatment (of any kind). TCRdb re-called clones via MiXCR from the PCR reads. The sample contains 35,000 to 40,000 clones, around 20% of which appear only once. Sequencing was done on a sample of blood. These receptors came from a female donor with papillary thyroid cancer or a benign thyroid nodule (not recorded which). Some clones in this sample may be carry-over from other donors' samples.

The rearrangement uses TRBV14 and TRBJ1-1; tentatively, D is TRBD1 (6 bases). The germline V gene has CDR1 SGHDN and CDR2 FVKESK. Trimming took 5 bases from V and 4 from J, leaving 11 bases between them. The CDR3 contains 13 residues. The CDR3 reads CASSTRTATEAFF. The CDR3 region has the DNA TGTGCCAGCAGCACTCGGACAGCCACTGAAGCTTTCTTT. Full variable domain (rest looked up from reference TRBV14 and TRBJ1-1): EAGVTQFPSHSVIEKGQTVTLRCDPISGHDNLYWYRRVMGKEIKFLLHFVKESKQDESGMPNNRFLAERTGGTYSTLKVQPAELEDSGVYFCASSTRTATEAFFGQGTRLTVV.

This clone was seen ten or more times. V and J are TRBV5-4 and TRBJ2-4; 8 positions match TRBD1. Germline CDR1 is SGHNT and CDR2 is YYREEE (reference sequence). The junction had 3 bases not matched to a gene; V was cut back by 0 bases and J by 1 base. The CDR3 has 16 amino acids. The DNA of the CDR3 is TGTGCCAGCAGCTTGGGACAGGGGAGGGCCAAAAACATTCAGTACTTC. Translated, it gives CASSLGQGRAKNIQYF.

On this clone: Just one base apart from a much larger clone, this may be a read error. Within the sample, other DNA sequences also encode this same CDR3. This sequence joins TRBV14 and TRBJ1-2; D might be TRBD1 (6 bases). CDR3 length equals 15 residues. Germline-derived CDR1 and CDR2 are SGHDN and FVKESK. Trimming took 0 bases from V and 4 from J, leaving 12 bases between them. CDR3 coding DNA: TGTGCCAGCAGCCAAGAGGCGGGGGCGTCCTATGGCTACACCTTC. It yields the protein CASSQEAGASYGYTF. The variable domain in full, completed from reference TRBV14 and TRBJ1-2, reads EAGVTQFPSHSVIEKGQTVTLRCDPISGHDNLYWYRRVMGKEIKFLLHFVKESKQDESGMPNNRFLAERTGGTYSTLKVQPAELEDSGVYFCASSQEAGASYGYTFGSGTRLTVV.

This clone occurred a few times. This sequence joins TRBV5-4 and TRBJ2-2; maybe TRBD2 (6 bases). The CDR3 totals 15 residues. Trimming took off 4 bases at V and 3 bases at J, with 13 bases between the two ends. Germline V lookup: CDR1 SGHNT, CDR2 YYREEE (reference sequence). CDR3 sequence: CASSPFERDTGELFF. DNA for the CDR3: TGTGCCAGCAGCCCGTTCGAGCGGGACACCGGGGAGCTGTTTTTT.

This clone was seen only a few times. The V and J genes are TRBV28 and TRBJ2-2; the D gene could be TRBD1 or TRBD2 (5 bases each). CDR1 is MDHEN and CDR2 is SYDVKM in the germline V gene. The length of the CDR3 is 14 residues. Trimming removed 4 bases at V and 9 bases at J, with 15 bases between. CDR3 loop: CASSSSHGTRELFF. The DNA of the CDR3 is TGTGCCAGCAGTTCCTCGCACGGGACCAGGGAGCTGTTTTTT.

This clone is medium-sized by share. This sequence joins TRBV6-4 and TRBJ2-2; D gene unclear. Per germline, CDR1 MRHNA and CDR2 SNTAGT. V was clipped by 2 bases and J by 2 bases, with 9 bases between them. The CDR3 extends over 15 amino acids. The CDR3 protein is CASSDGTENTGELFF. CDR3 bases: TGTGCCAGCAGTGACGGAACGGAAAACACCGGGGAGCTGTTTTTT.

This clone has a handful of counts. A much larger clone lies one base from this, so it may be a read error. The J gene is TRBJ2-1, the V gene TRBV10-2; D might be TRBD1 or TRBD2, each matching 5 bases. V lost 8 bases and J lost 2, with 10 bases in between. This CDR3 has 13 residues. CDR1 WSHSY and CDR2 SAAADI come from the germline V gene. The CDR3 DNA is TGCGCCAGCGGGACGGAACCCTACAATGAGCAGTTCTTC. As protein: CASGTEPYNEQFF.

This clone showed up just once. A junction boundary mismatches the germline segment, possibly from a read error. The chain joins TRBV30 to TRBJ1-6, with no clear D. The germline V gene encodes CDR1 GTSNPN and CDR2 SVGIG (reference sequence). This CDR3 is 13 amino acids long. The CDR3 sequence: CAWNIYYNSLLHF. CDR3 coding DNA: TGTGCCTGGAATATTTATTATAATTCACTCCTCCACTTT.

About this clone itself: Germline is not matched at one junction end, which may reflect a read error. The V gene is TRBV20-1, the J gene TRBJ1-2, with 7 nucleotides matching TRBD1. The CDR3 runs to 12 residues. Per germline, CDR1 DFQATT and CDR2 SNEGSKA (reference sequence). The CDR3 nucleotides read TGCAGTGCTTTAGACAGGGTTGGTGGCTACACATTC. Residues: CSALDRVGGYTF.

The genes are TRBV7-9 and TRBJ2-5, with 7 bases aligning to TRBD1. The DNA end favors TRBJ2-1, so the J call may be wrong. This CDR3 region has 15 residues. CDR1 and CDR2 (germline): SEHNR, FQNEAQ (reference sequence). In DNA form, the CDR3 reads TGTGCCAGCAGCTTTTGGGACAGCGATGGGTATGAGCAGTTCTTC. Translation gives CASSFWDSDGYEQFF.

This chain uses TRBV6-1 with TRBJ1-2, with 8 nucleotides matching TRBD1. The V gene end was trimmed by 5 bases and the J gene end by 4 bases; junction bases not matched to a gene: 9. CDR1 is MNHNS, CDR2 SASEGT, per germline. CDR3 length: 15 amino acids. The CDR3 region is CASSLEDRGVYGYTF. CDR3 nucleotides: TGTGCCAGCAGTCTAGAAGACAGGGGCGTCTATGGCTACACCTTC.

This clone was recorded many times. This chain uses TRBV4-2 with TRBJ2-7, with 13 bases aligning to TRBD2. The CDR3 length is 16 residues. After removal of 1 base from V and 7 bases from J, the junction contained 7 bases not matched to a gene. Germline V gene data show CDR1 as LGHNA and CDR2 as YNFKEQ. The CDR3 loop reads CASSQVVTSGRREQYF. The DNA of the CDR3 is TGTGCCAGCAGCCAAGTGGTGACTAGCGGGAGGAGAGAGCAGTACTTC.

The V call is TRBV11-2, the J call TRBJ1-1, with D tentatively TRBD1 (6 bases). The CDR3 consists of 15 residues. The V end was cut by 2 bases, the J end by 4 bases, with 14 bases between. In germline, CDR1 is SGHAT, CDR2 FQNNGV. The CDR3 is CASSLRQAGATEAFF. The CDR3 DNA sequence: TGTGCCAGCAGCTTAAGACAGGCGGGAGCCACTGAAGCTTTCTTT.